The 16 T cell receptor beta chains in this list originate from one sample, sequenced in a study of OX40 agonist ivuxolimab in advanced cancers. Profiling relied on immunoSEQ multiplex PCR, and the TCRdb table lists in-frame clones only, not all of them. The sample has more than 45,000 clones, roughly 88% seen once. The sample here was CD4+ or CD8+ T cells sorted from blood, taken in a trial of the OX40 agonist ivuxolimab. The receptors come from an adult with an advanced solid tumor such as melanoma, head and neck, liver or kidney cancer.

The rearrangement uses TRBV19 and TRBJ1-1; D is unclear. Trimming removed 5 bases at V and 0 bases at J, with 19 bases between. This CDR3 spans 17 amino acids. The germline V gene encodes CDR1 LNHDA and CDR2 SQIVND (reference sequence). CDR3: CASSFGIRARMNTEAFF. Written as DNA, the CDR3 is TGTGCCAGTAGTTTCGGGATTAGAGCCCGTATGAACACTGAAGCTTTCTTT.

The chain uses TRBV29-1 and TRBJ2-5; no clear D. V lost 4 bases and J 3 bases, leaving 9 bases between the germline ends. The CDR3 spans 12 residues. Per germline, CDR1 SQVTM and CDR2 ANQGSEA. CDR3 nucleotide sequence: TGCAGCGTTGCACCCGCCGAAGAGACCCAGTACTTC. This translates into CSVAPAEETQYF.

This chain links TRBV4-3 with TRBJ1-6, with a weak D call TRBD1 (5 bases). There are 14 residues in the CDR3. CDR1 LGHNA and CDR2 YSLEER come from the germline V gene. V lost 10 bases and J 0 bases, leaving 10 bases between the germline ends. This CDR3 reads CATRDSSYNSPLHF. Here the CDR3 DNA reads TGCGCCACCCGAGACAGCTCCTATAATTCACCCCTCCACTTT.

The rearrangement uses TRBV10-3 and TRBJ2-2; maybe TRBD1 (5 bases). The germline V and J ends were trimmed by 5 bases and 4 bases, with 17 bases remaining between them. Germline V gives CDR1 ENHRY, CDR2 SYGVKD. The CDR3 extends over 16 amino acids. CDR3 nucleotides: TGTGCCATCAGTAAGACACAGGCAGAGTCCACCGGGGAGCTGTTTTTT. The encoded protein is CAISKTQAESTGELFF.

V gene TRBV30 combines with J gene TRBJ2-7; 7 nucleotides align to TRBD2. The CDR3 is 12 residues long. V trimming: 5 bases; J trimming: 1 base; junction bases outside the gene matches: 2. Per the germline V gene, CDR1 is GTSNPN and CDR2 is SVGIG (reference sequence). CDR3 sequence: CAWAGDSYEQYF. CDR3 nucleotide sequence: TGTGCCTGGGCGGGAGATTCCTACGAGCAGTACTTC.

V gene TRBV4-2 combines with J gene TRBJ2-7; D not resolved. The V gene lost 4 bases and the J gene lost 7 bases, with 17 bases spanning the gap. The CDR3 consists of 14 residues. Germline values: CDR1 LGHNA, CDR2 YNFKEQ. The CDR3 nucleotides are TGTGCCAGCAGCCCCGGGCCCGCGATAGGAGAGCAGTACTTC. Translating gives CASSPGPAIGEQYF.

The chain uses TRBV6-5 and TRBJ1-4; the D is unclear. Germline CDR1 reads MNHEY; CDR2 reads SVGAGI. V gave up 0 bases and J gave up 6 bases, with 8 bases separating them. The CDR3 extends over 14 amino acids. CDR3 loop: CASSYSPGYEKLFF. The CDR3 DNA follows: TGTGCCAGCAGTTACTCGCCCGGGTATGAAAAACTGTTTTTT.

The rearrangement uses TRBV7-2 and TRBJ2-7, with TRBD2 matching 13 bases. Trimming took 1 base from V and 6 from J; bases not matched to a gene: 3. Germline-derived CDR1 and CDR2 are SGHTA and FQGNSA. The CDR3 sequence is 15 residues long. The chain's CDR3 is CASSLVRTSGGEQYF. CDR3 DNA: TGTGCCAGCAGCTTAGTGCGGACTAGCGGGGGCGAGCAGTACTTC.

The J gene is TRBJ2-7, the V gene TRBV6-5; TRBD1 agrees at 9 bases. The germline gives CDR1 MNHEY, CDR2 SVGAGI. This CDR3 comprises 15 residues. The ends lost 6 bases at V and 6 bases at J; junction bases unmatched: 12. The CDR3 loop reads CASRPRGQGGGEQYF. CDR3 in DNA: TGTGCCAGCAGACCACGGGGACAGGGTGGCGGCGAGCAGTACTTC.

The rearrangement joins TRBV28 to TRBJ1-4, with TRBD1 matching 8 bases. Germline CDR1 reads MDHEN; CDR2 reads SYDVKM. V was pared by 5 bases and J by 8 bases, with 7 bases of the junction left unmatched. This CDR3 is built from 14 residues. Written as DNA, the CDR3 is TGTGCCAGCAGTGGCACAACAGGGGGAGAAAAACTGTTTTTT. It codes for CASSGTTGGEKLFF.

The J gene is TRBJ1-4, the V gene TRBV10-3, with no clear D. The V gene lost 8 bases and the J gene lost 6 bases, with 13 bases spanning the gap. The CDR3 runs to 13 residues. CDR1 is ENHRY and CDR2 is SYGVKD in the germline V gene. The CDR3 loop reads CAISTASDEKLFF. The DNA of the CDR3 is TGTGCCATCTCTACAGCCTCGGATGAAAAACTGTTTTTT.

This clone was detected only once. The chain carries TRBV7-8 and TRBJ1-2; no clear D gene. This CDR3 spans 13 amino acids. The ends were cut back, 5 bases at V and 3 bases at J, with 10 bases in the middle. Germline CDR1 SGHVS, CDR2 FQNEAQ. The CDR3 sequence is CASSPARDYGYTF. The CDR3, as DNA: TGTGCCAGCAGCCCAGCCCGGGACTATGGCTACACCTTC.

V and J are TRBV6-5 and TRBJ1-6, with a weak D call TRBD1 (6 bases). The CDR3 runs to 15 residues. Germline assignment: CDR1 MNHEY and CDR2 SVGAGI. Between the trimmed V and J ends, which lost 2 bases and 7 bases, there was a span of 12 bases. CDR3 protein: CASSYQGHQNSPLHF. The DNA of the CDR3 is TGTGCCAGCAGTTACCAGGGACACCAGAATTCACCCCTCCACTTT.

The chain has TRBV28 and TRBJ2-7, with a weak D call TRBD1 (6 bases). The germline V gene encodes CDR1 MDHEN and CDR2 SYDVKM. Trimming stripped 6 bases from V and 2 bases from J, with 11 bases between. The CDR3 is 13 residues long. The CDR3 DNA reads TGTGCCAGCAGGGGCACAGGGACCTACGAGCAGTACTTC. Protein: CASRGTGTYEQYF.

V gene TRBV28 combines with J gene TRBJ1-2; 7 nucleotides align to TRBD1. With 6 bases clipped from V and 3 bases from J, the junction kept 13 bases outside the gene matches. The CDR3 extends over 16 amino acids. The germline CDR1 and CDR2 sequences are MDHEN and SYDVKM. CDR3 region: CASSQDQGVGDYGYTF. The CDR3 DNA is TGTGCCAGCAGCCAAGACCAGGGGGTAGGGGACTATGGCTACACCTTC.

This clone was counted only a few times. The chain joins TRBV7-9 to TRBJ2-5; 9 bases align to TRBD1. V was clipped by 1 base and J by 6 bases; unmatched bases: 15. Germline assignment: CDR1 SEHNR and CDR2 FQNEAQ (reference sequence). The CDR3 is 18 residues long. CDR3 region: CASSLVEGRQGVWQTQYF. DNA for the CDR3: TGTGCCAGCAGCTTAGTAGAGGGCCGACAGGGGGTCTGGCAGACCCAGTACTTC.